The 11 T cell receptor beta chains in this list originate from one sample, sequenced in a study of T-cell memory formation after mild COVID-19. TCRdb reanalysed the 5' RACE reads using MiXCR and keeps one entry per CDR3 protein. The sample carries just over 150,000 distinct CDR3 sequences, roughly 28% recorded once. The sequencing sample was made of PBMCs or a T cell subset sorted from them (not recorded which). The receptor source for this set is an adult woman who had mild COVID-19 (a few samples of this study predate the infection). Cell type and time point are not known.

This clonotype occurred once. CDR3 coding DNA: TGTGCCAGCAGCCTCCCCGGGACAGTGGATGGCTACACCTTC. This codes for CASSLPGTVDGYTF. The chain recombines TRBV5-6 with TRBJ1-2; 7 bases agree with TRBD1. Trimming cost V 4 bases and J 6 bases; bases outside gene matches: 9. This CDR3 spans 14 amino acids. CDR1 SGHDT and CDR2 YYEEEE come from the germline V gene.

This clonotype was counted a few times. CDR3 sequence: CAIRGAGSSNEQFF. The CDR3 DNA reads TGTGCCATCAGGGGGGCAGGGAGTTCGAATGAGCAGTTCTTC. This sequence joins TRBV10-3 and TRBJ2-1; the D gene is possibly TRBD1 (6 bases). The CDR3 spans 14 residues. Germline-derived CDR1 and CDR2 are ENHRY and SYGVKD. V was cut by 6 bases and J by 7 bases, with 16 bases left in between.

The sample holds a few counts of this clonotype. This sequence joins TRBV3-1 and TRBJ2-7; unclear D gene. The V gene's germline CDR1 is LGHDT and CDR2 YNNKEL (reference sequence). With 1 base removed from V and 3 bases from J, the gap between germline ends came to 4 bases. The CDR3 extends over 12 amino acids. CDR3 loop: CASSQAYYEQYF. CDR3 bases: TGTGCCAGCAGCCAAGCTTACTACGAGCAGTACTTC.

The chain couples TRBV13 to TRBJ2-7; weak D call: TRBD1 (6 bases). The germline V gene encodes CDR1 PRHDT and CDR2 FYEKMQ (reference sequence). Deletions cut 4 bases from V and 6 bases from J, with 10 bases between. The CDR3 runs 12 residues. In DNA form, the CDR3 reads TGTGCCAGCAGCTCCGACAGGAGCGAGCAGTACTTC. The encoded protein is CASSSDRSEQYF.

This clonotype has more than one count but fewer than ten. This rearrangement joins TRBV5-1 to TRBJ1-5, with D perhaps TRBD1 (5 bases). CDR3 length: 14 residues. V was trimmed by 2 bases and J by 1 base, leaving 7 bases between them. Germline loops: CDR1 SGHRS, CDR2 YFSETQ. The CDR3 sequence is CASSFGDSNQPQHF. The DNA of the CDR3 is TGCGCCAGCAGCTTTGGGGACAGCAATCAGCCCCAGCATTTT.

This clonotype was recorded a few times. The chain couples TRBV24-1 to TRBJ1-5; TRBD1 agrees at 7 bases. CDR1 KGHDR and CDR2 SFDVKD come from the germline V gene. This CDR3 is built from 15 residues. V shed 2 bases, J shed 1 base, and the junction held 1 base outside the gene matches. CDR3 in amino acids: CATSDSTGSNQPQHF. DNA for the CDR3: TGTGCCACCAGTGATTCGACAGGGAGCAATCAGCCCCAGCATTTT.

V usage is TRBV18 and J usage is TRBJ1-5, with D unresolved. This CDR3 region has 14 residues. Germline values: CDR1 KGHSH, CDR2 LQKENI. The V end lost 2 bases, the J end lost 0 bases, and 5 bases lay between the germline ends. The CDR3 DNA sequence: TGTGCCAGCTCACCAGAGCTTAGCAATCAGCCCCAGCATTTT. It translates to CASSPELSNQPQHF.

The chain employs TRBV29-1 and TRBJ2-3; TRBD2 matches at 14 bases. Germline-derived CDR1 and CDR2 are SQVTM and ANQGSEA. V was pared by 1 base and J by 2 bases, with 2 bases of the junction left unmatched. The CDR3 sequence is 16 residues long. CDR3 amino acids: CSVEAGLAGATDTQYF. In DNA, the CDR3 is TGCAGCGTTGAAGCGGGACTAGCGGGGGCCACAGATACGCAGTATTTT.

There are a few counts of this clonotype. The genes are TRBV4-1 and TRBJ1-1; 8 bases align to TRBD1. The length of the CDR3 is 15 residues. The trim removed 1 base at V and 4 bases at J, leaving 5 bases unmatched. Germline V gene data show CDR1 as MGHRA and CDR2 as YSYEKL. DNA of the CDR3: TGCGCCAGCAGCCAAGTGGCAGGGGGCGGCACTGAAGCTTTCTTT. Encoded protein: CASSQVAGGGTEAFF.

In this sample, this clonotype turned up a few times. The gene calls are TRBV11-2 and TRBJ2-1; TRBD2 matches at 10 bases. V dropped 1 base and J dropped 3; count of bases not matched to a gene: 3. CDR1 and CDR2 (germline): SGHAT, FQNNGV. This CDR3 has 16 amino acids. CDR3 coding DNA: TGTGCCAGCAGCTTAGGAGGGACTAGCGTCTACAATGAGCAGTTCTTC. It is translated as CASSLGGTSVYNEQFF. Full variable domain (remainder filled in from reference TRBV11-2 and TRBJ2-1): EAGVAQSPRYKIIEKRQSVAFWCNPISGHATLYWYQQILGQGPKLLIQFQNNGVVDDSQLPKDRFSAERLKGVDSTLKIQPAKLEDSAVYLCASSLGGTSVYNEQFFGPGTRLTVL.

This chain uses TRBV10-3 with TRBJ2-7, with unresolved D. Germline V gene sequence: CDR1 ENHRY, CDR2 SYGVKD. Trimming shortened V by 4 bases and J by 3 bases, and 10 bases separated the two germline ends. The CDR3 length is 13 residues. DNA of the CDR3: TGTGCCATCAGTGCTGACGGAAACTACGAGCAGTACTTC. It codes for CAISADGNYEQYF.